This TCR beta chain originates from a study of cytomegalovirus exposure and HLA in healthy donors. Overall study results and limits: Excluded: some indistinguishable V segments such as TRBV6-2 and TRBV6-3. TCR beta chain V- and J-gene trimming was linked, in a later analysis, to a missense variant in DCLRE1C. Later analysis suggested links between common viral pathogens and several top significant clusters.

The CDR3 sequence is 14 residues long. Germline CDR1 and CDR2: MNHEY and SMNVEV (reference sequence). V shed 10 bases and J 3 bases; nucleotides not matched to a gene: 11. All donors participated as healthy donors of bone marrow. Comment on this clone: No antigen is known for it.

The PCR had 60 Vbeta and 13 Jbeta primers. Using immunoSEQ multiplex PCR, the repertoire was profiled, and TCRdb retains in-frame clones only, with some absent. This table lists more than 90,000 clones. The chain couples TRBV27 to TRBJ2-7; TRBD2 aligns across 8 bases. This TCR derives from a man in his forties or fifties in good health and CMV-seropositive. Sequencing was performed on PBMCs. CDR3 amino acids: CATHSSGIFYEQYF. The CDR3 DNA sequence: TGTGCCACCCATAGTAGCGGGATTTTCTACGAGCAGTACTTC.